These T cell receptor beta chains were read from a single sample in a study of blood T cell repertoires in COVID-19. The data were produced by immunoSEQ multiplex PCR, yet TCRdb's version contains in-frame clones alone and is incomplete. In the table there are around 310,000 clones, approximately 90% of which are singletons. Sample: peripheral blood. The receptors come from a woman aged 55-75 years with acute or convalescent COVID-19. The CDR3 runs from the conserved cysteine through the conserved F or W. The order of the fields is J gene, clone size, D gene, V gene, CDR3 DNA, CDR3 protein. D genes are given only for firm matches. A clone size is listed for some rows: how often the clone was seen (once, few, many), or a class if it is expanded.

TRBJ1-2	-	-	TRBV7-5	TGTGCCAGAAGCTTAGTCATCAAGAACTGTGGCTACACCTTC	CARSLVIKNCGYTF
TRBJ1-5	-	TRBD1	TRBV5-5	TGTGCCAGCAGCGCGATAGGGGGACAGACGGCGGAACAGCCCCAGCATTTT	CASSAIGGQTAEQPQHF
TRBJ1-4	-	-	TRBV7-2	TGTGCCAGCAGCCGGACAGAGGTGGAAAAACTGTTTTTT	CASSRTEVEKLFF
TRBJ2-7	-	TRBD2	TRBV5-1	TGCGCCAGCAGCTTGGAACCGGGACTAGGGGGGGAGCAGTACTTC	CASSLEPGLGGEQYF
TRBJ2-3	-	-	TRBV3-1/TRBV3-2	TGTGCCAGCAGCCAAACCCCGATGGGGGGGCCTGGTAAAGATACGCAGTATTTT	CASSQTPMGGPGKDTQYF
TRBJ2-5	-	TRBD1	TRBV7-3	TGTGCCAGCAGTCGGGACAGGGAAGAGACCCAGTACTTC	CASSRDREETQYF
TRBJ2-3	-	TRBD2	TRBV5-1	TGCGCCAGCACCCGACTAGCGGGAGGCCAAGATACGCAGTATTTT	CASTRLAGGQDTQYF
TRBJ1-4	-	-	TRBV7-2	TGTGCCAGCAGCTTAGACAGAGAAAAACTGTTTTTT	CASSLDREKLFF
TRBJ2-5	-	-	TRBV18	TGTGCCAGCTCACCTCAGAGCGTGGAGACCCAGTACTTC	CASSPQSVETQYF
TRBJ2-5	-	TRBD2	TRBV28	TGTGCCAGCAGTTCGGGACTACAAGAGACCCAGTACTTC	CASSSGLQETQYF
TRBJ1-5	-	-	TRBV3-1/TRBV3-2	TGTGCCAGCAGCCAACTCAATCAGCCCCAGCATTTT	CASSQLNQPQHF
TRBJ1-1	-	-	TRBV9	TGTGCCAGCAGCGTCGGGTTAGAAAACACTGAAGCTTTCTTT	CASSVGLENTEAFF
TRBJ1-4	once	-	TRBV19	TGTGCCAGTAGTATACGGGATCTGGGTGAAAAACTGTTTTTT	CASSIRDLGEKLFF
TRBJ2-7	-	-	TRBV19	TGTGCCAGTAGTATAGAACAGGGAACCTACGAGCAGTACTTC	CASSIEQGTYEQYF
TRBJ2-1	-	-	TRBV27	TGTGCCAGCAGTTTACTCAACCGGGCCCTAAGCGGTGAGCAGTTCTTC	CASSLLNRALSGEQFF
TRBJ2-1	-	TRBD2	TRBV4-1	TGCGCCAGCAGCTTTCGCGGGGGGGTCGTTGAGCAGTTCTTC	CASSFRGGVVEQFF
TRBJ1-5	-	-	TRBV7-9	TGTGCCAGCAGCTCCCTCCTTCAGCCCCAGCATTTT	CASSSLLQPQHF
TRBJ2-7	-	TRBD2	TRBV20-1	TGCAGTGCTAGTACGACTAGCGGGGGGATTAGCTCCTACGAGCAGTACTTC	CSASTTSGGISSYEQYF
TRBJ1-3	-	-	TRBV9	TGTGCCAGCAGCCAAGACAGCTCTGGAAACACCATATATTTT	CASSQDSSGNTIYF
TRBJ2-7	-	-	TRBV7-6	TGTGCCAGCAGCTCAGGAGGGGCGACTACGGGGGAGCAGTACTTC	CASSSGGATTGEQYF
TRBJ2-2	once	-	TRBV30	TGTGCCTGGAGACGCGGCCACGTGCGCACCGGGGAGCTGTTTTTT	CAWRRGHVRTGELFF
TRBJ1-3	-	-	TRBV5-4	TGTGCCAGCAGCTTGGGCGGGTACTCTGGAAACACCATATATTTT	CASSLGGYSGNTIYF
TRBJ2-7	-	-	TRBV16	TGTGCCAGCACCAGCCTGGCAGGGTGGAACTCCTACGAGCAGTACTTC	CASTSLAGWNSYEQYF
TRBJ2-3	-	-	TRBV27	TGTGCCAGCAGTTTGGACACCCCTATAGGGCAGTATTTT	CASSLDTPIGQYF
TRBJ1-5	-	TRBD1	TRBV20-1	TGCAGTGCTAGTAAAGGGGGCCCCCTTACGGCCCAGCATTTT	CSASKGGPLTAQHF
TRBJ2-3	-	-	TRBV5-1	TGCGCCAGCAGCTTGGTGATTCTAGCGACTAGCACAGATACGCAGTATTTT	CASSLVILATSTDTQYF
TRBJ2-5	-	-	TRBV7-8	TGTGCCAGCAGCTTGGGGTCTACGGGGTCAGAGACCCAGTACTTC	CASSLGSTGSETQYF
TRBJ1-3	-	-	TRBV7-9	TGTGCCAGCAGCTTAGGACACTCTCTACAAGCAAACACCATATATTTT	CASSLGHSLQANTIYF
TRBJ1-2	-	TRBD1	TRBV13	TGTGCCAGCAGCTCGGGACAGGGCGCTCGGGGCTACACCTTC	CASSSGQGARGYTF
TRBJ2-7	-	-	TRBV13	TGTGCCAGCAGCTTTGCTCCGTTTGGCCAGGGGAACTACGAGCAGTACTTC	CASSFAPFGQGNYEQYF
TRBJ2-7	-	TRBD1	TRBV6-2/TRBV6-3	TGTGCCAGCAGCAACGACAGGGGCGACGAGCAGTACTTC	CASSNDRGDEQYF
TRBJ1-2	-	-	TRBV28	TGTGCCAGCAGTTTATCTGGCCCCTATGGCTACACCTTC	CASSLSGPYGYTF
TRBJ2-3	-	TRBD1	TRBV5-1	TGCGCCAGCAGCCCGGACAGGGGTATTAATGCAGATACGCAGTATTTT	CASSPDRGINADTQYF
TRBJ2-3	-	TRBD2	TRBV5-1	TGCGCCAGCAGCTTGGGACTAGCGGGAGGACCAGATACGCAGTATTTT	CASSLGLAGGPDTQYF
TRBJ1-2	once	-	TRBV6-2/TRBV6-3	TGTGCCAGCAGTATTCCAAGGACCGCGGACTCTGGCTACACCTTC	CASSIPRTADSGYTF
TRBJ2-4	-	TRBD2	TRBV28	TGTGCCAGCAGTTCAGGACTAGCGGGAGGCGGAGCCAAAAACATTCAGTACTTC	CASSSGLAGGGAKNIQYF
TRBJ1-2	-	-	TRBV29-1	TGCAGCGTTGAAAGGTCCACAGGGACCAATAACTATGGCTACACCTTC	CSVERSTGTNNYGYTF
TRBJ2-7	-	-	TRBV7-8	TGTGCCAGCAGGTATGGGGGGGCCTCCTACGAGCAGTACTTC	CASRYGGASYEQYF
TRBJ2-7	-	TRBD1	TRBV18	TGTGCCAGCTCACCCCTGACAGGGGGTATTCACGAGCAGTACTTC	CASSPLTGGIHEQYF
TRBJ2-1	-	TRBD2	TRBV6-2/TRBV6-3	TGTGCCAGCAGTTACTCGGTAGCGGGAGCGCGCGAGCAGTTCTTC	CASSYSVAGAREQFF
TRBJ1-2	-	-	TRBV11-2	TGTGCCAGCAGCACACAGGGACGGAGCTATGGCTACACCTTC	CASSTQGRSYGYTF
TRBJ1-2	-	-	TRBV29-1	TGCAGCGTCGACCCTACAGGGAACTATGGCTACACCTTC	CSVDPTGNYGYTF
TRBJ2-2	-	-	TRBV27	TGTGCCAGCAGTTACGAACGCGGGAGAGGGGGTTATCACGGGGAGCTGTTTTTT	CASSYERGRGGYHGELFF
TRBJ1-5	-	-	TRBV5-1	TGCGCCAGCAGCTTGGCGGGGGATAGCAATCAGCCCCAGCATTTT	CASSLAGDSNQPQHF
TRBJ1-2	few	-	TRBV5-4	TGTGCCAGCAGCTTGCCAGGGCACTATGGCTACACCTTC	CASSLPGHYGYTF
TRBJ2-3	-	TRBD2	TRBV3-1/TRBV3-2	TGTGCCAGCAGCCAAGATCGTGGGATAGCGGGAGTCGCAGATACGCAGTATTTT	CASSQDRGIAGVADTQYF